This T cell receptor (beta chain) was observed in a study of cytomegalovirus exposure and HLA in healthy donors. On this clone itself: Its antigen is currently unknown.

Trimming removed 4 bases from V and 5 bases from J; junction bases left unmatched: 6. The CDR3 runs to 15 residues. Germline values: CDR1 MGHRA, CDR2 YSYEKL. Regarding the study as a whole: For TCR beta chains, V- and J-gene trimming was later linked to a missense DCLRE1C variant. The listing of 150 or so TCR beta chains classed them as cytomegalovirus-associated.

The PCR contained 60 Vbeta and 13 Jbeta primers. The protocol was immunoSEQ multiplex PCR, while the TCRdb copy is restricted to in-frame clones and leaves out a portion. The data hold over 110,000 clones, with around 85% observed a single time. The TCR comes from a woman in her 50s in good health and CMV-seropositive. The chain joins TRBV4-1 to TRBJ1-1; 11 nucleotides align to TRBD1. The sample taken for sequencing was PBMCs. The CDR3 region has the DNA TGCGCCAGCAGCCCAGGACAGGGGGCGAGGACTGAAGCTTTCTTT. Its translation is CASSPGQGARTEAFF.